The 23 T cell receptor beta chains listed next were all sequenced from one sample in a study of cytomegalovirus exposure and HLA in healthy donors. Sequencing used immunoSEQ multiplex PCR; TCRdb keeps in-frame clones, though not all of them. The sample has 60,000 to 65,000 clones; around 96% are singletons. Sequences were obtained from PBMCs. The receptors stem from a woman aged 18-29 years in good health and CMV-seronegative.

The chain employs TRBV29-1 and TRBJ1-1; 7 positions match TRBD1. The germline V gene encodes CDR1 SQVTM and CDR2 ANQGSEA. Trimming cost V 7 bases and J 1 base; bases outside gene matches: 9. There are 14 residues in the CDR3. CDR3 sequence: CSDMTRTGNTEAFF. CDR3 DNA sequence: TGCAGCGACATGACGAGGACAGGGAACACTGAAGCTTTCTTT.

The J gene is TRBJ2-7, the V gene TRBV5-1; 15 bases align to TRBD2. V lost 0 bases to trimming and J lost 2 bases; unmatched junction nucleotides: 3. In germline, CDR1 is SGHRS, CDR2 YFSETQ. CDR3 length: 17 amino acids. This CDR3 is CASSLGTSGRVTYEQYF. The CDR3 nucleotides are TGCGCCAGCAGCTTGGGGACTAGCGGGAGGGTAACCTACGAGCAGTACTTC.

The V call is TRBV6-5, the J call TRBJ1-1; 9 bases agree with TRBD1. The junction had 4 bases not matched to a gene; V was cut back by 4 bases and J by 4 bases. The germline CDR1 and CDR2 sequences are MNHEY and SVGAGI. This CDR3 spans 14 amino acids. CDR3 region: CASSWGQGVTEAFF. As DNA, the CDR3 is TGTGCCAGCAGTTGGGGACAGGGAGTCACTGAAGCTTTCTTT.

The CDR3 nucleotides read TGTGCCAGTAGTATATCGGCGGGGACCGGGGAGCAGTACTTC. It specifies CASSISAGTGEQYF. The chain links TRBV19 to TRBJ2-7; D perhaps matches TRBD2 (6 bases). Trimming shortened V by 2 bases and J by 7 bases, and 15 bases separated the two germline ends. This CDR3 has 14 amino acids. Germline-derived CDR1 and CDR2 are LNHDA and SQIVND (reference sequence).

The chain joins TRBV4-3 to TRBJ1-2; tentative D call: TRBD1 (6 bases). Trimming stripped 0 bases from V and 0 bases from J, with 14 bases between. The CDR3 length is 17 residues. In germline, CDR1 is LGHNA, CDR2 YSLEER. The DNA for the CDR3 is TGCGCCAGCAGCCAAGAGGTGAAGGCAGGGGCTAACTATGGCTACACCTTC. Encoded protein: CASSQEVKAGANYGYTF.

The chain couples TRBV27 to TRBJ2-2, with 9 bases fitting TRBD2. This CDR3 is 15 amino acids long. Germline V gene data show CDR1 as MNHEY and CDR2 as SMNVEV (reference sequence). Germline trimming cut 6 bases from V and 7 bases from J; bases unmatched to any gene: 9. CDR3: CASSRGRGLGGELFF. The CDR3 coding sequence is TGTGCCAGCAGCCGCGGGAGGGGGCTGGGCGGGGAGCTGTTTTTT.

This sequence joins TRBV9 and TRBJ2-3; 7 positions match TRBD2. The V gene end was trimmed by 4 bases and the J gene end by 2 bases; junction bases not matched to a gene: 4. CDR1 is SGDLS and CDR2 is YYNGEE in the germline V gene. The CDR3 loop spans 14 amino acids. This CDR3 is CASSRDYITDTQYF. The CDR3 bases are TGTGCCAGCAGCCGGGACTACATCACAGATACGCAGTATTTT.

The rearrangement joins TRBV5-1 to TRBJ1-4; 11 positions match TRBD1. CDR1 is SGHRS, CDR2 YFSETQ, per germline. Losses at the gene ends were 4 bases for V and 11 bases for J; bases not matched to a gene: 7. There are 14 residues in the CDR3. CDR3 bases: TGCGCCAGCAGCCCCGGACAGGGGGCCCCGAAACTGTTTTTT. As protein: CASSPGQGAPKLFF.

CDR3 DNA: TGTGCCAGCAGCTTAGAAGTCGGAGCCCACAATGAGCAGTTCTTC. This translates into CASSLEVGAHNEQFF. The V and J genes are TRBV7-9 and TRBJ2-1; no clear D. CDR1 is SEHNR and CDR2 is FQNEAQ in the germline V gene (reference sequence). The CDR3 contains 15 residues. V shed 1 base and J shed 5 bases, with 12 bases lying between them.

The rearrangement uses TRBV6-6 and TRBJ1-1, with a weak D call TRBD1 (5 bases). CDR1 is MNHNY, CDR2 SVGAGI, per germline (reference sequence). Trimming cost V 9 bases and J 6 bases, with 17 bases left between them. The CDR3 covers 13 residues. CDR3 protein: CASRQGPFAEAFF. The CDR3 DNA reads as TGTGCCAGTCGTCAGGGTCCCTTCGCTGAAGCTTTCTTT.

The chain links TRBV29-1 to TRBJ2-7, with D possibly TRBD2 on 7 matching bases. Per germline, CDR1 SQVTM and CDR2 ANQGSEA. V was trimmed by 4 bases and J by 3 bases, leaving 16 bases between them. The CDR3 runs 14 residues. The CDR3 DNA is TGCAGCGTTGTGGCCTCGGGGGGCCACTACGAGCAGTACTTC. Translating gives CSVVASGGHYEQYF.

The chain has TRBV5-8 and TRBJ1-4, with D possibly TRBD1 on 6 matching bases. CDR3 length equals 14 residues. Germline V lookup: CDR1 SGHTS, CDR2 YDEGEE. Deletions cut 4 bases from V and 5 bases from J, with 12 bases between. DNA of the CDR3: TGTGCCAGCAGCCCGGGACAACAAAATGAAAAACTGTTTTTT. It yields the protein CASSPGQQNEKLFF.

The chain joins TRBV30 to TRBJ1-5, with unresolved D. The V end was cut by 0 bases, the J end by 2 bases, with 11 bases between. The CDR3 has 15 amino acids. Per the germline V gene, CDR1 is GTSNPN and CDR2 is SVGIG (reference sequence). The CDR3 is CAWSVGSSGNQPQHF. CDR3 nucleotides: TGTGCCTGGAGTGTTGGCTCCAGCGGCAATCAGCCCCAGCATTTT.

This chain uses TRBV4-2 with TRBJ2-1; 7 nucleotides align to TRBD2. This CDR3 is built from 16 residues. Germline assignment: CDR1 LGHNA and CDR2 YNFKEQ. With V trimmed by 0 bases and J by 3 bases, 5 bases remained unmatched. This chain's CDR3 is CASSQDLGGYYNEQFF. The CDR3 nucleotides read TGTGCCAGCAGCCAAGATCTCGGGGGGTACTACAATGAGCAGTTCTTC.

The V and J genes are TRBV7-3 and TRBJ2-1; 9 bases match TRBD2. The CDR3 is 15 residues long. The germline gives CDR1 SGHTA, CDR2 FQGTGA. The J segment lost 7 bases and the V segment lost 6 bases, leaving 10 bases of the junction unmatched. CDR3 loop: CASRIGRGGHNEQFF. In nucleotides, the CDR3 is TGTGCCAGCAGAATAGGGCGGGGGGGCCATAATGAGCAGTTCTTC.

This clone has only one observation. This chain joins TRBV2 and TRBJ2-5, with a tentative D call TRBD2 (6 bases). Between the trimmed V and J ends, which lost 6 bases and 7 bases, there was a span of 15 bases. The CDR3 consists of 13 residues. Germline CDR1 SNHLY, CDR2 FYNNEI. The CDR3 region has the DNA TGTGCCAGCAGCGCCCGGGGGAGTGGGACCCAGTACTTC. This translates into CASSARGSGTQYF.

The chain combines TRBV19 with TRBJ1-5; 11 bases are a match to TRBD1. This CDR3 has 15 residues. Germline assignment: CDR1 LNHDA and CDR2 SQIVND (reference sequence). V shed 7 bases and J 6 bases; nucleotides not matched to a gene: 8. The CDR3 loop is CASTPVGTGGQPQHF. CDR3 DNA sequence: TGTGCCAGTACCCCCGTCGGGACAGGGGGTCAGCCCCAGCATTTT.

The gene calls are TRBV5-4 and TRBJ1-1; D not resolved. Germline CDR1 is SGHNT and CDR2 is YYREEE (reference sequence). The CDR3 totals 13 residues. V was shortened by 0 bases and J by 0 bases, with 3 bases between the two germline ends. In DNA form, the CDR3 reads TGTGCCAGCAGCTTGGCAGTGAACACTGAAGCTTTCTTT. It encodes CASSLAVNTEAFF. The entire variable domain, with the rest obtained from reference TRBV5-4 and TRBJ1-1, is as follows: ETGVTQSPTHLIKTRGQQVTLRCSSQSGHNTVSWYQQALGQGPQFIFQYYREEENGRGNFPPRFSGLQFPNYSSELNVNALELDDSALYLCASSLAVNTEAFFGQGTRLTVV.

V is TRBV7-9 and J is TRBJ2-3; D gene unclear. Between the trimmed V and J ends, which lost 5 bases and 4 bases, there was a span of 19 bases. The CDR3 covers 16 residues. CDR1 is SEHNR, CDR2 FQNEAQ, per germline (reference sequence). The CDR3 coding sequence is TGTGCCAGCAGCACCTCGATACCCCCGGTCGCAGATACGCAGTATTTT. Its translation: CASSTSIPPVADTQYF.

The chain carries TRBV13 and TRBJ2-2; unclear D gene. Trimming took off 4 bases at V and 6 bases at J, with 9 bases between the two ends. CDR3 length: 13 residues. From germline, CDR1 is PRHDT and CDR2 FYEKMQ (reference sequence). This chain's CDR3 is CASSSRVAGELFF. CDR3 DNA sequence: TGTGCCAGCAGCTCCCGGGTAGCCGGGGAGCTGTTTTTT.

The chain joins TRBV15 to TRBJ1-1; D might be TRBD1 (5 bases). The CDR3 length is 14 residues. CDR1 is LNHNV and CDR2 is YYDKDF in the germline V gene (reference sequence). V lost 1 base, J lost 0 bases, and 6 bases lay in between. DNA for the CDR3: TGTGCCACCAGCAGAGGGGGCATGAACACTGAAGCTTTCTTT. Residues: CATSRGGMNTEAFF. Based on the CDR3 plus reference TRBV15 and TRBJ1-1, the full variable domain is DAMVIQNPRYQVTQFGKPVTLSCSQTLNHNVMYWYQQKSSQAPKLLFHYYDKDFNNEADTPDNFQSRRPNTSFCFLDIRSPGLGDTAMYLCATSRGGMNTEAFFGQGTRLTVV.

The chain employs TRBV28 and TRBJ2-6, with D perhaps matching TRBD2 (6 bases). This CDR3 has 16 residues. Trimming cost V 2 bases and J 2 bases, with 10 bases left between them. In germline, CDR1 is MDHEN, CDR2 SYDVKM. In DNA form, the CDR3 reads TGTGCCAGCAGTTTAGGAGGGGTCACTGGGGCCAACGTCCTGACTTTC. Translated: CASSLGGVTGANVLTF. Complete variable domain (other parts from reference TRBV28 and TRBJ2-6): DVKVTQSSRYLVKRTGEKVFLECVQDMDHENMFWYRQDPGLGLRLIYFSYDVKMKEKGDIPEGYSVSREKKERFSLILESASTNQTSMYLCASSLGGVTGANVLTFGAGSRLTVL.

The gene calls are TRBV18 and TRBJ1-2, with D perhaps matching TRBD1 (5 bases). Germline CDR1 and CDR2: KGHSH and LQKENI. The CDR3 contains 15 residues. Trimming took off 0 bases at V and 5 bases at J, with 13 bases between the two ends. For the CDR3, the DNA is TGTGCCAGCTCACCACCGATAGGGGTTGGATATGGCTACACCTTC. Encoded protein: CASSPPIGVGYGYTF.